This T cell receptor beta chain was sequenced in a study of cytomegalovirus exposure and HLA in healthy donors. TCRdb's copy holds only in-frame clones and misses some; the assay was immunoSEQ multiplex PCR. The sample has roughly 70,000 clones; approximately 96% are singletons. Germline values: CDR1 SGHTA, CDR2 FQGNSA. This CDR3 spans 15 amino acids. This rearrangement joins TRBV7-2 to TRBJ2-5; 9 bases are a match to TRBD2. The J call is doubtful: the DNA matches TRBJ2-7 better. The sequenced sample was PBMCs. The clonotype comes from a man younger than 30 in good health and CMV-seronegative. DNA of the CDR3: TGTGCCAGCAGCTTAGCGGCGGGAGGGCCCAACGAGCAGTACTTC. Amino acid sequence: CASSLAAGGPNEQYF.